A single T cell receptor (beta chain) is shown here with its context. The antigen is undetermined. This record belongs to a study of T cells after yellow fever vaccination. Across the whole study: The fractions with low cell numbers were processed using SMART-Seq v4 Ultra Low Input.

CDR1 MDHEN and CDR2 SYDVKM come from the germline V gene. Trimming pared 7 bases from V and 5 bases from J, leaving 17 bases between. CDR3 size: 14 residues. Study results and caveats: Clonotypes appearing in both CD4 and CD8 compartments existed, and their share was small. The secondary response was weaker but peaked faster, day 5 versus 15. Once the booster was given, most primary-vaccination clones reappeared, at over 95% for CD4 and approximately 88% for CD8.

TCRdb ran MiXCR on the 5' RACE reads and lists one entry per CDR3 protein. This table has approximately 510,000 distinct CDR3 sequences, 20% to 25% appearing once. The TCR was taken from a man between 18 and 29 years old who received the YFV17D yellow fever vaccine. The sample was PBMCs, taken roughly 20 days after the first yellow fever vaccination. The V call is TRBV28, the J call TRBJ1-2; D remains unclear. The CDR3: CASTEGQSRYGYTF. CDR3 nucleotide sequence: TGTGCCAGCACGGAAGGCCAATCTCGTTATGGCTACACCTTC.